This T cell receptor beta chain is from a study of radiotherapy plus CTLA-4 blockade in lung cancer. Looking at the study overall: Of the patients, around 17% showed objective responses and more than 30% attained disease control. General study points: Increased serum interferon-beta after radiation also reportedly predicted response strongly.

Only in-frame clones appear in the TCRdb table, and some are missing; sequencing was by immunoSEQ multiplex PCR. This sample yields tens of thousands of clones, of which around nine tenths are seen a single time; over 15% belongs to the top ten. In regard to this clone: Its matching antigen is unknown.

The clonotype originates from a human donor with non-small cell lung cancer that progressed on radiotherapy plus ipilimumab. Sequencing was performed on peripheral blood, taken from a patient treated with radiotherapy plus ipilimumab.

The CDR3 spells CASSLGQANEKLFF. For the CDR3, the DNA is TGCGCCAGCAGCTTGGGCCAGGCTAATGAAAAACTGTTTTTT. V usage is TRBV5-1 and J usage is TRBJ1-4; D remains ambiguous. CDR3 size: 14 residues. Per germline, CDR1 SGHRS and CDR2 YFSETQ. Trimming stripped 0 bases from V and 3 bases from J, with 6 bases between.